The rows below give T cell receptor beta chains drawn from one sample of a study of blood T cells in healthy people across ages. MiXCR was run by TCRdb on the 5' RACE reads, yielding one entry per CDR3 protein. Seen here are roughly 830,000 distinct CDR3 sequences, about 62% observed once, and the top ten hold 25% to 30%. Material: blood. These receptor sequences come from a man aged 25 to 40 in good health. CDR3s include the opening cysteine and the closing phenylalanine or tryptophan. Fields, in order: V gene, CDR3 length, D gene, CDR3 protein. D genes are given only for firm matches.

v_call: TRBV28; cdr3_length: 16; d_call: .; cdr3_aa: CASSSRRGTGHQPQHF
v_call: TRBV6-4; cdr3_length: 12; d_call: .; cdr3_aa: CASSAETNVLTF
v_call: TRBV7-6; cdr3_length: 16; d_call: TRBD2; cdr3_aa: CASSLGLARNTGELFF
v_call: TRBV20-1; cdr3_length: 13; d_call: TRBD1; cdr3_aa: CSAPGQGIDTQYF
v_call: TRBV6-6; cdr3_length: 16; d_call: .; cdr3_aa: CASLPTKGAYPYEQYF
v_call: TRBV28; cdr3_length: 17; d_call: .; cdr3_aa: CASRTGLRESSYNEQFF
v_call: TRBV7-2; cdr3_length: 13; d_call: .; cdr3_aa: CAGASGSSYEQYF
v_call: TRBV20-1; cdr3_length: 15; d_call: .; cdr3_aa: CSARPRRLSTGELFF
v_call: TRBV6-5; cdr3_length: 15; d_call: .; cdr3_aa: CASSLSQGNTDTQYF
v_call: TRBV7-2; cdr3_length: 14; d_call: .; cdr3_aa: CASSFPPHVSPLHF
v_call: TRBV7-9; cdr3_length: 13; d_call: .; cdr3_aa: CASTGRGWGEQFF
v_call: TRBV13; cdr3_length: 16; d_call: TRBD1; cdr3_aa: CASSQRGTGGVSEQYF
v_call: TRBV10-3; cdr3_length: 14; d_call: TRBD1; cdr3_aa: CAISAVDRDYEQYF
v_call: TRBV5-1; cdr3_length: 16; d_call: .; cdr3_aa: CASSGKGAGSCNEQFF